The rows below give T cell receptor beta chains drawn from one sample of a study of CD8+CD57+ T cells in acquired aplastic anemia. In TCRdb, the reads were re-called with MiXCR into one record per CDR3 protein. The repertoire includes 200,000 to 250,000 distinct CDR3 sequences, 55% to 65% of them detected once, and about three fifths sits in the top ten. The sequenced sample consisted of sorted CD4+, CD8+, or CD8+CD57+ T cells (not recorded which) from PBMCs. These TCRs come from a human donor with aplastic anemia. Both conserved end residues are part of each CDR3. The D gene is left open where the match is weak. Not all rows give a size; the values are once, few, many and, for expanded clones, a class.

d_gene,v_gene,j_gene,abundance,CDR3aa,CDR3nt
NA,TRBV6-5,TRBJ2-7,NA,CASSFSRQISSYEQYF,TGTGCCAGCAGCTTTTCCAGGCAGATTAGCTCCTACGAGCAGTACTTC
NA,TRBV20-1,TRBJ2-3,NA,CSAREPGYTQYF,TGCAGTGCTAGAGAACCTGGGTATACGCAGTATTTT
TRBD1,TRBV10-3,TRBJ1-5,NA,CAISEGQGSDQPQHF,TGTGCCATCAGTGAGGGACAGGGGTCCGATCAGCCCCAGCATTTT
NA,TRBV20-1,TRBJ2-5,NA,CSANLGGASKTQYF,TGCAGTGCAAATCTGGGGGGCGCATCGAAGACCCAGTACTTC
TRBD1,TRBV5-4,TRBJ1-2,few,CASSRPGQGNYGYTF,TGTGCCAGCAGCCGTCCGGGACAGGGAAACTATGGCTACACCTTC
TRBD1,TRBV24-1,TRBJ2-1,NA,CATSGTGGLDEQFF,TGTGCCACCAGTGGGACAGGGGGCTTGGATGAGCAGTTCTTC
NA,TRBV7-6,TRBJ2-3,many,CASSLIGGGADTQYF,TGTGCCAGCAGCTTAATCGGGGGCGGGGCAGATACGCAGTATTTT
NA,TRBV7-8,TRBJ2-6,NA,CASRLRPGESGANVLTF,TGTGCCAGCAGATTACGTCCAGGGGAATCTGGGGCCAACGTCCTGACTTTC
NA,TRBV11-2,TRBJ1-1,NA,CASSLERNLKMNTEASF,TGTGCCAGCAGCTTAGAACGGAACTTAAAGATGAACACTGAAGCTTCCTTT
NA,TRBV9,TRBJ2-7,NA,CASSSAGIGAYEQYF,TGTGCCAGCAGCTCAGCAGGGATAGGGGCCTACGAGCAGTACTTC
NA,TRBV7-3,TRBJ1-1,NA,CASSLIGGENTEAFF,TGTGCCAGCAGCTTAATTGGTGGGGAGAACACTGAAGCTTTCTTT
NA,TRBV7-6,TRBJ2-1,few,CASSLSTYNEQFF,TGTGCCAGCAGCTTAAGCACATACAATGAGCAGTTCTTC
NA,TRBV7-3,TRBJ2-1,NA,CASSSTIYNEQFF,TGTGCCAGCAGCTCTACGATCTACAATGAGCAGTTCTTC
NA,TRBV7-2,TRBJ1-6,NA,CASSLQGLFNSPLHF,TGTGCCAGCAGCTTGCAGGGACTGTTCAATTCACCCCTCCACTTT
NA,TRBV7-9,TRBJ1-5,NA,CASSSGQTDQPQHF,TGTGCCAGCAGCTCTGGACAGACGGATCAGCCCCAGCATTTT
TRBD2,TRBV9,TRBJ2-7,NA,CASSVGGLAVAQYF,TGTGCCAGCAGCGTAGGGGGACTAGCGGTAGCGCAGTACTTC
NA,TRBV5-1,TRBJ1-2,once,CASSFWASGDGYYGYTF,TGTGCCAGCAGCTTTTGGGCTAGCGGGGACGGATACTATGGCTACACCTTC
TRBD1,TRBV5-1,TRBJ1-2,NA,CASSLTGQDGYTF,TGCGCCAGCAGCTTGACCGGACAGGATGGCTACACCTTC
NA,TRBV7-6,TRBJ1-6,NA,CASSLTQGYNSPLHF,TGTGCCAGCAGCTTAACACAGGGCTATAATTCACCCCTCCACTTT
NA,TRBV6-1,TRBJ2-7,NA,CASSGRQTLYEQYF,TGTGCCAGCAGTGGCCGACAGACACTCTACGAGCAGTACTTC
TRBD1,TRBV5-1,TRBJ2-2,NA,CASSYLTGEVGELFF,TGCGCCAGCAGCTATCTGACAGGGGAGGTCGGGGAGCTGTTTTTT
NA,TRBV10-3,TRBJ1-5,NA,CAISKEPNQPQHF,TGTGCCATCAGTAAGGAACCGAATCAGCCCCAGCATTTT
NA,TRBV11-2,TRBJ2-7,NA,CASSLGWGNYEQYF,TGTGCCAGCAGCTTAGGGTGGGGAAACTACGAGCAGTACTTC
TRBD2,TRBV20-1,TRBJ2-1,NA,CSARGPLAGGYNEQFF,TGCAGTGCTAGAGGTCCGTTAGCGGGAGGGTACAATGAGCAGTTCTTC
TRBD1,TRBV20-1,TRBJ2-2,NA,CSVSGQGDTGELFF,TGCAGTGTATCCGGACAGGGAGACACCGGGGAGCTGTTTTTT
TRBD2,TRBV2,TRBJ2-7,few,CASVDGTIWEQYF,TGTGCCAGCGTTGACGGGACTATTTGGGAGCAGTACTTC
NA,TRBV20-1,TRBJ2-7,NA,CSARDMRAGYEQYF,TGCAGTGCTAGAGATATGAGGGCCGGTTACGAGCAGTACTTC
NA,TRBV7-9,TRBJ2-1,many,CASSSGLEQFF,TGTGCCAGCAGCAGCGGACTAGAGCAGTTCTTC
NA,TRBV15,TRBJ1-1,NA,CATVWGSLNTEAFF,TGTGCCACCGTGTGGGGGTCCTTGAACACTGAAGCTTTCTTT
TRBD1,TRBV9,TRBJ2-2,NA,CAISGTGMNTGELFF,TGTGCCATCAGTGGGACAGGGATGAACACCGGGGAGCTGTTTTTT
NA,TRBV5-1,TRBJ2-7,NA,CASSSQTSYEQYF,TGCGCCAGCAGCTCCCAAACCTCCTACGAGCAGTACTTC
TRBD1,TRBV5-1,TRBJ2-1,many,CASSRLQGALIDEQFF,TGCGCCAGCAGTAGGTTACAGGGGGCGCTTATCGATGAGCAGTTCTTC
NA,TRBV24-1,TRBJ2-3,many,CATSDATGSTDTQYF,TGTGCCACCAGTGACGCGACAGGTAGCACAGATACGCAGTATTTT
NA,TRBV7-9,TRBJ1-6,NA,CASSLYTDVYNSPLHF,TGTGCCAGCAGCTTATACACGGACGTGTATAATTCACCCCTCCACTTT
NA,TRBV12-3/TRBV12-4,TRBJ2-1,NA,CASSLETRFDEQFF,TGTGCCAGCAGCCTGGAGACTAGGTTCGATGAGCAGTTCTTC
NA,TRBV5-1,TRBJ2-7,few,CASSLSSGAYEQYF,TGCGCCAGCAGCTTGTCTTCAGGGGCCTACGAGCAGTACTTC
TRBD1,TRBV15,TRBJ1-1,many,CATSRPFPGQGAETEAFF,TGTGCCACCAGCAGACCATTTCCGGGACAGGGGGCAGAGACTGAAGCTTTCTTT
NA,TRBV9,TRBJ2-7,NA,CASSVAPGSAYEQYF,TGTGCCAGCAGCGTAGCCCCCGGCTCGGCATACGAGCAGTACTTC
TRBD2,TRBV2,TRBJ2-7,once,CASTEQTSGMDEQYF,TGTGCCAGCACTGAGCAGACTAGCGGGATGGACGAGCAGTACTTC
TRBD2,TRBV24-1,TRBJ2-3,NA,CATSDSRAGGTDTQYF,TGTGCCACCAGTGATAGCCGAGCGGGGGGCACAGATACGCAGTATTTT
TRBD1,TRBV10-3,TRBJ1-5,NA,CAISENTGGVDQPQHF,TGTGCCATCAGTGAGAATACAGGGGGCGTTGATCAGCCCCAGCATTTT
TRBD1,TRBV19,TRBJ1-2,NA,CASSTLGTGGIYGYTF,TGTGCCAGTAGTACCCTAGGGACAGGGGGAATCTATGGCTACACCTTC
NA,TRBV9,TRBJ1-3,many,CASTATDGSGNTIYF,TGTGCCAGCACCGCGACGGACGGATCTGGAAACACCATATATTTT
NA,TRBV29-1,TRBJ1-1,NA,CSVALNTEAFF,TGCAGCGTTGCCCTGAACACTGAAGCTTTCTTT
TRBD2,TRBV24-1,TRBJ2-7,once,CAIGTSFYEQYF,TGTGCCATCGGGACTAGCTTCTACGAGCAGTACTTC
NA,TRBV19,TRBJ2-4,once,CASSAQGAKNIQYF,TGTGCCAGTAGTGCACAGGGAGCCAAAAACATTCAGTACTTC
NA,TRBV19,TRBJ2-1,once,CASSITFGSSYNEQFF,TGTGCCAGTAGTATCACATTCGGTAGCTCCTACAATGAGCAGTTCTTC
TRBD1,TRBV20-1,TRBJ1-4,NA,CSAHGTGGNEKLFF,TGCAGTGCGCACGGGACAGGCGGCAATGAAAAACTGTTTTTT
TRBD2,TRBV2,TRBJ2-1,NA,CASSEKSSGGEDEQFF,TGTGCCAGCAGTGAGAAGTCTAGCGGGGGGGAGGATGAGCAGTTCTTC